The 9 T cell receptor beta chains below come from one sample, sequenced in a study of T cell repertoires and HLA-DP antigens (dated by TCRdb to 2017 to 2018). Receptor libraries were prepared by the immunoSEQ multiplex PCR assay. In TCRdb, the immuneACCESS table is reduced to in-frame sequences with V and J assigned. These tables do not hold every clone; where another copy was compared, an unresolved V gene accounts for under half, and the others remain unexplained. In all, the sample holds 2,100 or so clones, and nearly 80% of those were seen once. 25% to 30% of the sample is in the top ten clones. Following 15 days of expansion, the cultured CD4+ cells were restimulated for around 25 h with HeLa cells expressing the same allogeneic DPB1. To serve as antigen-presenting cells, HeLa stimulator cells were retrovirally transduced with HLA-DPA1/DPB1, HLA-DM, invariant chain and CD80. Sequenced sample: CD137- CD4+ T cells from cultured PBMCs. These receptors were taken from a woman aged 18-30 years in good health and CMV-seronegative.

This chain joins TRBV2 and TRBJ2-1, with 11 bases that match TRBD2. Losses at the gene ends were 6 bases for V and 0 bases for J; bases not matched to a gene: 4. The CDR3 extends over 16 amino acids. Germline V gene sequence: CDR1 SNHLY, CDR2 FYNNEI. CDR3 sequence: CASRKGLAGSYNEQFF. In DNA, the CDR3 is TGTGCCAGCAGAAAAGGACTAGCGGGCTCCTACAATGAGCAGTTCTTC.

The chain joins TRBV2 to TRBJ2-7; either TRBD1 or TRBD2 may fit D (5 bases each). Germline CDR1 is SNHLY and CDR2 is FYNNEI. This CDR3 is 13 amino acids long. V was pared by 6 bases and J by 6 bases, with 15 bases between. Written as DNA, the CDR3 is TGTGCCAGCAGCAAGATCAGGGAGAGCGAGCAGTACTTC. Protein product: CASSKIRESEQYF.

This clone is labeled as large. This chain uses TRBV19 with TRBJ2-4, with TRBD1 as a possible D gene (6 bases). Germline-derived CDR1 and CDR2 are LNHDA and SQIVND (reference sequence). With 5 bases removed from V and 1 base from J, the gap between germline ends came to 15 bases. CDR3 length: 16 residues. The CDR3 spells CASSPDRWGAKNIQYF. CDR3 DNA sequence: TGTGCCAGTAGTCCCGACAGGTGGGGGGCCAAAAACATTCAGTACTTC.

The chain has TRBV18 and TRBJ1-5, with D possibly TRBD1 on 5 matching bases. The CDR3 has 15 amino acids. V dropped 2 bases and J dropped 6 bases, with 14 bases sitting between them. Looked up from germline, CDR1 is KGHSH and CDR2 is LQKENI. CDR3 residues: CASSPDSSVGQPQHF. The CDR3 bases are TGTGCCAGCTCACCAGACAGTTCGGTTGGTCAGCCCCAGCATTTT. Looking up the rest from reference TRBV18 and TRBJ1-5 gives the full variable domain: NAGVMQNPRHLVRRRGQEARLRCSPMKGHSHVYWYRQLPEEGLKFMVYLQKENIIDESGMPKERFSAEFPKEGPSILRIQQVVRGDSAAYFCASSPDSSVGQPQHFGDGTRLSIL.

The CDR3 DNA sequence: TGTGCCAGCAGTGAAGCGTTTGAGGGTATGGGCAATCAGCCCCAGCATTTT. This codes for CASSEAFEGMGNQPQHF. The chain recombines TRBV2 with TRBJ1-5; D remains unclear. V dropped 0 bases and J dropped 2 bases, with 14 bases sitting between them. This CDR3 is 17 amino acids long. CDR1 and CDR2 (germline): SNHLY, FYNNEI.

In DNA, the CDR3 is TGTGCCAGCAGCCAAGAACTAACCACAGGGAGCTATAATTCACCCCTCCACTTT. Protein sequence: CASSQELTTGSYNSPLHF. The chain joins TRBV4-2 to TRBJ1-6, with D possibly TRBD1 on 6 matching bases. V dropped 0 bases and J dropped 3 bases, with 15 bases sitting between them. This CDR3 is built from 18 residues. Germline loops: CDR1 LGHNA, CDR2 YNFKEQ.

This rearrangement joins TRBV14 to TRBJ1-2; D is ambiguous. Looked up from germline, CDR1 is SGHDN and CDR2 is FVKESK. The CDR3 has 13 residues. Deletions cut 3 bases from V and 4 bases from J, with 9 bases between. DNA of the CDR3: TGTGCCAGCAGCCAGGTACGGGGCTATGGCTACACCTTC. This codes for CASSQVRGYGYTF. Drawing the rest from reference TRBV14 and TRBJ1-2, the complete variable domain is EAGVTQFPSHSVIEKGQTVTLRCDPISGHDNLYWYRRVMGKEIKFLLHFVKESKQDESGMPNNRFLAERTGGTYSTLKVQPAELEDSGVYFCASSQVRGYGYTFGSGTRLTVV.

The chain's CDR3 is CASSLVGTGGGYTF. CDR3 bases: TGTGCCAGCAGCTTAGTTGGGACAGGGGGTGGCTACACCTTC. This chain connects TRBV13 to TRBJ1-2; 11 bases line up with TRBD1. CDR1 PRHDT and CDR2 FYEKMQ come from the germline V gene (reference sequence). This CDR3 comprises 14 residues. The V gene end was trimmed by 1 base and the J gene end by 7 bases; junction bases not matched to a gene: 2.

This clone was recorded a few times. This rearrangement joins TRBV7-9 to TRBJ2-5; D not certain. The CDR3 is made up of 12 amino acids. The germline V gene has CDR1 SEHNR and CDR2 FQNEAQ (reference sequence). V was shortened by 4 bases and J by 0 bases, with 3 bases between the two germline ends. The CDR3 here is CASSWYQETQYF. The CDR3 DNA reads as TGTGCCAGCAGCTGGTACCAAGAGACCCAGTACTTC.